Listed here are 30 T cell receptor beta chains from one sample, sequenced in a study of blood T cells in healthy people across ages. Primed by a sample-barcoded 5' primer and a J-beta primer mix, a second PCR proceeded for 7 to 11 cycles. TCRdb called the 5' RACE reads again in MiXCR, with one record for every CDR3 protein. The data hold about 1.4 million distinct CDR3 sequences, with 59% observed a single time. The sequenced material came from blood. These receptors all come from a man between 18 and 29 years old in good health.

V usage is TRBV29-1 and J usage is TRBJ2-2; D not resolved. V was clipped by 3 bases and J by 4 bases, with 9 bases between them. This CDR3 comprises 13 residues. Germline CDR1 and CDR2: SQVTM and ANQGSEA. The CDR3 loop reads CSVERQATGELFF. Written as DNA, the CDR3 is TGCAGCGTTGAGCGACAAGCCACCGGGGAGCTGTTTTTT.

CDR3 loop: CASTQPSSGEDNEQFF. The CDR3 DNA reads as TGTGCCAGCACCCAACCGAGTAGCGGGGAGGACAATGAGCAGTTCTTC. The rearrangement links TRBV7-6 to TRBJ2-1; 8 bases line up with TRBD2. V gave up 7 bases and J gave up 5 bases; unmatched junction bases: 13. Germline V gene lookup returns CDR1 SGHVS and CDR2 FNYEAQ. The CDR3 runs 16 residues.

This chain connects TRBV28 to TRBJ2-3; D remains unclear. The germline CDR1 and CDR2 sequences are MDHEN and SYDVKM. V lost 4 bases and J 5 bases, leaving 16 bases between the germline ends. This CDR3 contains 15 residues. CDR3 nucleotide sequence: TGTGCCAGCAGTTCCCCCCCGCCGTCGGAAGATACGCAGTATTTT. Protein product: CASSSPPPSEDTQYF.

V gene TRBV11-2 combines with J gene TRBJ1-2; D gene ambiguous. CDR3 size: 15 residues. Trimming pared 1 base from V and 2 bases from J, leaving 11 bases between. Germline V gene sequence: CDR1 SGHAT, CDR2 FQNNGV. CDR3 sequence (DNA): TGTGCCAGCAGCTTAGTTACCGAACCGAACTATGGCTACACCTTC. Protein product: CASSLVTEPNYGYTF.

The rearrangement joins TRBV7-2 to TRBJ2-3; 8 bases agree with TRBD2. The CDR3 extends over 16 amino acids. Germline CDR1 and CDR2: SGHTA and FQGNSA. V lost 5 bases to trimming and J lost 4 bases; unmatched junction nucleotides: 11. The CDR3 sequence: CASSEWGAGAPDTQYF. In nucleotides, the CDR3 is TGTGCCAGCAGCGAATGGGGAGCGGGAGCCCCAGATACGCAGTATTTT.

CDR3 protein: CSAPAGSRVGQPQHF. DNA for the CDR3: TGCAGTGCTCCCGCCGGCAGCCGGGTGGGACAGCCCCAGCATTTT. The chain uses TRBV20-1 and TRBJ1-5; D uncertain. The CDR3 is 15 amino acids. Trimming removed 5 bases at V and 7 bases at J, with 21 bases between. The germline CDR1 and CDR2 sequences are DFQATT and SNEGSKA (reference sequence).

This clonotype was seen a single time. The rearrangement links TRBV4-2 to TRBJ1-2; 7 nucleotides align to TRBD1. Germline values: CDR1 LGHNA, CDR2 YNFKEQ. V gave up 4 bases and J gave up 3 bases; unmatched junction bases: 8. There are 15 residues in the CDR3. The CDR3 nucleotides read TGTGCCAGCAGCCCAGAGACAGGGATTGACTATGGCTACACCTTC. Amino acids: CASSPETGIDYGYTF.

The chain employs TRBV5-6 and TRBJ1-5, with 8 bases lining up with TRBD1. CDR3 length equals 14 residues. Germline V lookup: CDR1 SGHDT, CDR2 YYEEEE. The trim removed 4 bases at V and 7 bases at J, leaving 7 bases unmatched. In DNA, the CDR3 is TGTGCCAGCAGCCTTAGGACAGGGTTCCAGCCCCAGCATTTT. It encodes CASSLRTGFQPQHF.

This chain uses TRBV7-2 with TRBJ2-1, with D possibly being TRBD1 (6 bases). V lost 1 base, J lost 2 bases, and 21 bases lay in between. This CDR3 has 19 amino acids. Germline CDR1 SGHTA, CDR2 FQGNSA. In DNA, the CDR3 is TGTGCCAGCAGCTTAGTAGTGGGGCAGGGGCCAATACCCTACAATGAGCAGTTCTTC. Translated: CASSLVVGQGPIPYNEQFF.

This clonotype showed up just once. J is TRBJ2-3 and V is TRBV20-1, with a weak D call TRBD1 (5 bases). This CDR3 region has 14 residues. Trimming stripped 6 bases from V and 1 base from J, with 14 bases between. The V gene's germline CDR1 is DFQATT and CDR2 SNEGSKA (reference sequence). CDR3 loop: CSAKTERGTDTQYF. CDR3 bases: TGCAGTGCCAAGACAGAAAGAGGCACAGATACGCAGTATTTT.

This sequence joins TRBV20-1 and TRBJ2-4; 11 bases are a match to TRBD2. Matching the DNA end better, TRBJ2-7 makes the J call doubtful. The CDR3 totals 17 residues. The germline V gene encodes CDR1 DFQATT and CDR2 SNEGSKA (reference sequence). The DNA for the CDR3 is TGCAGTGCTATGGGGTGGCCTAGCGGGGGGCAATCCTACGAGCAGTACTTC. Its protein product is CSAMGWPSGGQSYEQYF.

This sequence joins TRBV5-1 and TRBJ2-7, with 14 bases lining up with TRBD2. After removal of 0 bases from V and 3 bases from J, the junction contained 14 bases not matched to a gene. The CDR3 is 20 residues long. Germline-derived CDR1 and CDR2 are SGHRS and YFSETQ. CDR3 sequence (DNA): TGCGCCAGCAGCTTGGCCGGGAGGGGACTAGCGGGAGTAGCAGGCTACGAGCAGTACTTC. It encodes CASSLAGRGLAGVAGYEQYF.

The V gene is TRBV3-1, the J gene TRBJ2-5; no clear D. The CDR3 is 13 residues long. Germline CDR1 LGHDT, CDR2 YNNKEL (reference sequence). V dropped 5 bases and J dropped 5 bases, with 12 bases sitting between them. The CDR3 spells CASSSIPRETQYF. DNA of the CDR3: TGTGCCAGCAGCTCCATACCCCGGGAGACCCAGTACTTC.

This clonotype occurred a few times. The rearrangement joins TRBV6-2 or TRBV6-3 to TRBJ2-3, with 7 bases aligning to TRBD1. The CDR3 contains 14 residues. Germline CDR1 MNHEY, CDR2 SVGEGT. The trim removed 10 bases at V and 1 base at J, leaving 8 bases unmatched. CDR3 residues: CATARQGGTDTQYF. As DNA, the CDR3 is TGTGCCACAGCTCGACAGGGAGGCACAGATACGCAGTATTTT.

The chain has TRBV9 and TRBJ1-2, with unresolved D. This CDR3 spans 14 amino acids. Per germline, CDR1 SGDLS and CDR2 YYNGEE. Trimming left V 2 bases short and J 4 bases short, with 12 bases between. The DNA for the CDR3 is TGTGCCAGCAGCGTTCCTGGGGTCCCCTATGGCTACACCTTC. It yields the protein CASSVPGVPYGYTF.

Turning to this clonotype: This may be a read error: a much more frequent sequence differs by one nucleotide. The chain uses TRBV29-1 and TRBJ2-5; no reliable D call. Germline assignment: CDR1 SQVTM and CDR2 ANQGSEA. Trimming removed 3 bases from V and 11 bases from J, with 10 bases in between. The CDR3 loop spans 10 amino acids. CDR3 amino acids: CSVDYNEQYF. CDR3 nucleotide sequence: TGCAGCGTTGATTACAATGAGCAGTACTTC.

This clonotype came up once. The J gene is TRBJ2-1, the V gene TRBV6-2 or TRBV6-3, with a weak D call TRBD1 (6 bases). V was shortened by 6 bases and J by 4 bases, with 19 bases between the two germline ends. The CDR3 contains 16 residues. Per the germline V gene, CDR1 is MNHEY and CDR2 is SVGEGT. This chain's CDR3 is CASSRPVRTVYNEQFF. CDR3 DNA: TGTGCCAGCAGCCGACCCGTCAGGACAGTGTACAATGAGCAGTTCTTC.

The chain recombines TRBV27 with TRBJ1-2; D is unresolved. This CDR3 has 12 residues. Per germline, CDR1 MNHEY and CDR2 SMNVEV (reference sequence). Trimming stripped 10 bases from V and 4 bases from J, with 13 bases between. CDR3 nucleotides: TGTGCCACCCTTGGGTTAGGCTATGGCTACACCTTC. Translated: CATLGLGYGYTF.

This clonotype came up a few times. The junction departs from the called germline gene at one end, perhaps through a read error. The genes are TRBV12-3 or TRBV12-4 and TRBJ2-1; 9 nucleotides agree with TRBD2. This CDR3 is 14 amino acids long. In DNA, the CDR3 is TGTGCCAGCAGTCTAGCGGGAAGAGACAATGAGCAGTTCTTC. Protein product: CASSLAGRDNEQFF.

The chain has TRBV9 and TRBJ2-2; the D is unclear. The germline CDR1 and CDR2 sequences are SGDLS and YYNGEE. This CDR3 is built from 13 residues. V shed 6 bases and J shed 4 bases, with 10 bases lying between them. CDR3 in DNA: TGTGCCAGCAACCGGGTTACCACCGGGGAGCTGTTTTTT. Amino acid sequence: CASNRVTTGELFF.

This chain links TRBV27 with TRBJ2-1; D unresolved. V shed 10 bases and J shed 0 bases, with 13 bases lying between them. The CDR3 totals 14 residues. Germline loops: CDR1 MNHEY, CDR2 SMNVEV (reference sequence). The DNA of the CDR3 is TGTGCCACCAAACCCCTAAGCTCCTACAATGAGCAGTTCTTC. It yields the protein CATKPLSSYNEQFF.

This clonotype was seen only once. The rearrangement uses TRBV6-5 and TRBJ2-4; D may match TRBD1 or TRBD2 (5 bases each). The J call may be wrong; the DNA end is better matched by TRBJ2-7. The CDR3 length is 14 residues. Germline CDR1 reads MNHEY; CDR2 reads SVGAGI. The CDR3 protein is CASSTGPQRHEQYF. The CDR3 DNA reads as TGTGCCAGCAGTACGGGACCACAACGCCACGAGCAGTACTTC.

The chain combines TRBV6-2 or TRBV6-3 with TRBJ2-5; 7 bases map to TRBD2. The DNA end is more similar to TRBJ2-7, so the J call may be wrong. The germline gives CDR1 MNHEY, CDR2 SVGEGT. This CDR3 is 14 amino acids long. Here the CDR3 reads CASSYVGGVYEQYF. In nucleotides, the CDR3 is TGTGCCAGCAGTTACGTGGGAGGGGTCTACGAGCAGTACTTC.

The chain couples TRBV20-1 to TRBJ1-4; no definite D call. Germline V lookup: CDR1 DFQATT, CDR2 SNEGSKA (reference sequence). The CDR3 runs to 15 residues. The V end lost 0 bases, the J end lost 4 bases, and 12 bases lay between the germline ends. Here the CDR3 reads CSARDLGGSNEKLFF. The CDR3 nucleotides are TGCAGTGCTAGAGATCTAGGAGGGAGTAATGAAAAACTGTTTTTT.

This clonotype was found once. The CDR3 sequence: CSVSAGGNTEAFF. The CDR3 region has the DNA TGCAGCGTTTCTGCAGGAGGTAACACTGAAGCTTTCTTT. The rearrangement joins TRBV29-1 to TRBJ1-1; no firm D call. The CDR3 sequence is 13 residues long. In germline, CDR1 is SQVTM, CDR2 ANQGSEA. Deletions cut 5 bases from V and 2 bases from J, with 12 bases between.

The chain couples TRBV29-1 to TRBJ2-2, with TRBD2 matching over 7 bases. J gave up 6 bases and V 3 bases, and 1 base lay outside the gene matches. Germline lookup yields CDR1 SQVTM and CDR2 ANQGSEA. The CDR3 has 12 amino acids. The CDR3 loop reads CSVEAGAGELFF. The CDR3 DNA reads TGCAGCGTTGAGGCGGGGGCCGGGGAGCTGTTTTTT.

The genes are TRBV10-2 and TRBJ2-3; the match to TRBD2 covers 13 bases. The CDR3 length is 16 residues. Trimming cost V 6 bases and J 5 bases; bases outside gene matches: 8. Germline CDR1 and CDR2: WSHSY and SAAADI. In DNA form, the CDR3 reads TGCGCCAGCAGCCTCTTGACTAGCGGGAGGCGAGATACGCAGTATTTT. It is translated as CASSLLTSGRRDTQYF.

This chain connects TRBV20-1 to TRBJ2-1, with 7 bases that match TRBD2. Unmatched junction bases numbered 14, after V lost 2 bases and J lost 7 bases. CDR1 and CDR2 (germline): DFQATT, SNEGSKA (reference sequence). The CDR3 runs 16 residues. The CDR3 sequence is CSARSLLASPRNEQFF. DNA for the CDR3: TGCAGTGCTAGATCCTTACTAGCGTCCCCTAGGAATGAGCAGTTCTTC.

This clonotype was counted a few times. The genes are TRBV20-1 and TRBJ2-7; 8 bases line up with TRBD2. CDR3 size: 12 residues. V was clipped by 3 bases and J by 4 bases; unmatched bases: 2. Germline CDR1 and CDR2: DFQATT and SNEGSKA (reference sequence). The CDR3 nucleotides are TGCAGTGCTAGCACGGGAGGGTACGAGCAGTACTTC. It is translated as CSASTGGYEQYF.

About this clonotype: This could be a read error, since a much larger clone is one nucleotide away. This rearrangement joins TRBV28 to TRBJ2-5, with D uncertain. The J call is doubtful: the DNA matches TRBJ2-7 better. In germline, CDR1 is MDHEN, CDR2 SYDVKM. The CDR3 has 12 amino acids. The CDR3 coding sequence is TGTGCCAGCACTGAGAGCTCCTACGAGCAGTACTTC. This codes for CASTESSYEQYF.